This paragraph covers one T cell receptor beta chain sequence. Its antigen is undetermined. Using immunoSEQ multiplex PCR, the repertoire was profiled, and TCRdb retains in-frame clones only, with some absent. The sample includes some 74,000 clones, nearly 90% seen only once; the top ten take roughly 1.2%. The CDR3 runs 15 residues. CDR1 is MNHEY, CDR2 SVGAGI, per germline. Trimming cost V 6 bases and J 5 bases; bases outside gene matches: 12. This specimen belongs to a study of T cell responses to AZD1222 COVID-19 vaccine. Findings and limits, study-wide: Unmutated regions of variants are reportedly targeted by nearly half of spike-specific TCRs. Spike-specific TCR breadth and depth grew following two AZD1222 doses. White British people made up most donors, females outnumbered males, and clonal diversity was possibly underestimated.

Pooling covered second doses at about 4 or about 12 weeks. This receptor was identified in an adult who received the AZD1222 COVID-19 vaccine. Source: peripheral blood, taken 28 days after the second AZD1222 dose. The chain uses TRBV6-5 and TRBJ1-1; 7 bases align to TRBD1. CDR3 protein: CASRIEGGVNTEAFF. In nucleotides, the CDR3 is TGTGCCAGCAGGATAGAAGGGGGCGTTAATACTGAAGCTTTCTTT.